Sequencing of this T cell receptor (beta chain) was carried out in a study of blood T cell repertoires in COVID-19 (dated by TCRdb to 2019 to 2021). With regard to the full study: Samples covering the acute and convalescent phases of COVID-19 were provided by collaborators in the United States, Italy and Spain. The material from the prospective study consisted of cDNA or gDNA derived from T cells, B-cell-depleted T cells, or PBMCs. Subjects who had been exposed to COVID-19, were actively infected with it, or had recovered from it provided the deeply sampled blood TCRbeta repertoires that made up the dataset. A freely available public database, intended as a resource for researchers studying the immune response to SARS-CoV-2, is where the repertoires were released. Samples came from the ongoing ImmuneRACE study (first 160 participants) plus 1,254 subjects from 6 global collaborators. Nearly every sample came with metadata listing a de-identified subject ID, COVID-19 status, age in years and sex. HLA class I and class II types, where available, came from metadata supplied by the sample provider rather than from assay-based typing. The investigation overall reported the following: The amount of clinical and demographic metadata varied by source and participant and was provided uncurated.

In Seattle, one collaborating source enrolled patients while the infection was active and tracked those patients longitudinally over the course of disease. The collaborating institutions used their own protocols to collect whole blood in K2EDTA tubes. For TCRbeta analysis, collaborators shipped samples as frozen whole blood, isolated PBMCs, or DNA extracted from either of those sample types. From the cysteine through the phenylalanine, the CDR3 covers 16 amino acids. Kept here is only the CDR3 DNA, which spans 48 bases and is read in frame from base 1. Relative to germline, V is 1 base shorter and J is 1 base shorter, with 10 bases between their ends. The germline V gene (reference sequence) provides CDR1 LNHDA and CDR2 SQIVND. Concerning this clone itself: Its antigen is still unknown. Base quality data are lacking; no much larger clone is found one base away.

The immunoSEQ Assay, a bias-controlled multiplex PCR, was used to amplify TCRbeta CDR3 regions from genomic DNA. The published analysis was carried out like this. The number of nucleated cells in each sample was estimated by amplification of reference gene primers within the assay. To quantify the absolute abundance of each unique TCRbeta CDR3 rearrangement, sequence reads were collapsed and filtered. Productive Simpson clonality was computed per sample as the square root of Simpson's diversity index over productive rearrangements. TCRdb carries this immuneACCESS record with in-frame sequences only. Its versions omit some clonotypes, under half of them owing to an unresolved V gene in the studies checked, with the rest unexplained. The DNA was the basis for D and trimming; V, J and clone size are from that table. The sample table records 130,000 to 150,000 clones; roughly 77% of these occur just once. Of the sample, roughly 5.1% is held by the ten largest clones.

The specimen sequenced was peripheral blood. This TCR derives from a woman in her 70s with COVID-19, enrolled during active disease. The rearrangement combines TRBV19 with TRBJ2-2; TRBD1 is a possible D gene, resting on 5 matching bases. This receptor has the CDR3 CASSIGGTKNTGELFF. The bases read TGTGCCAGTAGTATAGGGGGCACCAAGAACACCGGGGAGCTGTTTTTT.